The present T cell receptor beta chain was sequenced within a study of blood T cell repertoires in COVID-19. Study-wide context: T cells, B-cell-depleted T cells, or PBMCs provided the cDNA or gDNA that served as material.

Germline V CDR1 and CDR2: MNHNS, SASEGT. The length of the CDR3 is 16 residues. The V end was cut by 1 base, the J end by 5 bases, with 17 bases between. In the original processing: Amplification of reference gene primers was used by the study to estimate nucleated cell counts. The method was immunoSEQ multiplex PCR; TCRdb's version includes in-frame clones alone and lacks a portion of them. That table furnishes V, J and clone size, whereas the DNA furnished D and trimming. The repertoire holds tens of thousands of clones, approximately 76% seen once, with roughly 15% in the top ten. The gene calls are TRBV6-1 and TRBJ1-2; possibly TRBD1 for D (5 bases). The sequencing sample was made of peripheral blood. This TCR came from a man between 65 and 79 years old with active or convalescent COVID-19. The CDR3 DNA follows: TGTGCCAGCAGTGAAGAGTCGATAGGGGCGCGGTATGGCTACACCTTC. Translating it yields CASSEESIGARYGYTF.